The present T cell receptor beta chain was sequenced within a study of blood T cell repertoires in COVID-19. Study summary: The origin of the acute and convalescent COVID-19 samples was the United States, Italy and Spain.

This clone was seen only once. The CDR3 spans 14 residues. Germline loops: CDR1 LNHNV, CDR2 YYDKDF (reference sequence). V trimming: 5 bases; J trimming: 7 bases; junction bases outside the gene matches: 8. Authors' processing steps: It was from reference gene primer amplification that nucleated cell counts were estimated. Measured with immunoSEQ multiplex PCR; TCRdb has only the in-frame clones, and not every one. V, J and clone size are those of that table, while D and trimming were read from the DNA. The table records approximately 30,000 clones, roughly 87% of them present only once. This receptor was taken from a human donor in a cohort sampled during active COVID-19. Sequencing input: peripheral blood. V gene TRBV15 combines with J gene TRBJ1-5, with TRBD1 matching 7 bases. CDR3 coding DNA: TGTGCCACCAGCCCGACAGGGAGTCGACAGCCCCAGCATTTT. The encoded protein is CATSPTGSRQPQHF.